Listed here is a single T cell receptor (beta chain). The antigen remains unidentified. The data derive from a study of T cell clones after liver transplantation. The wider study: TCRbeta sequencing after a pre-transplant mixed lymphocyte reaction identified graft-donor-reactive clones, later tracked in post-transplant blood. Three of eight recipients were HCV-positive; others had non-autoimmune, non-viral indications.

Some clones are missing from TCRdb's copy, which holds only in-frame ones; the method was immunoSEQ multiplex PCR. Here the sample spans some 110,000 clones, approximately 78% being singletons. Broader study findings: Donor-reactive sequences fell more than third party-reactive ones, suggesting partial deletion.

V lost 1 base and J lost 5, with 9 bases in between. Germline V gene data show CDR1 as GTSNPN and CDR2 as SVGIG (reference sequence). The CDR3 is made up of 13 amino acids. This receptor was obtained from a human donor who received a liver transplant. This chain joins TRBV30 and TRBJ1-5; TRBD1 is a possible D gene (5 bases). The material sequenced was CD4+ T cells from blood, taken before liver transplant. The CDR3 is CAWSEQDHQPQHF. The CDR3 region has the DNA TGTGCCTGGAGTGAACAGGATCATCAGCCCCAGCATTTT.